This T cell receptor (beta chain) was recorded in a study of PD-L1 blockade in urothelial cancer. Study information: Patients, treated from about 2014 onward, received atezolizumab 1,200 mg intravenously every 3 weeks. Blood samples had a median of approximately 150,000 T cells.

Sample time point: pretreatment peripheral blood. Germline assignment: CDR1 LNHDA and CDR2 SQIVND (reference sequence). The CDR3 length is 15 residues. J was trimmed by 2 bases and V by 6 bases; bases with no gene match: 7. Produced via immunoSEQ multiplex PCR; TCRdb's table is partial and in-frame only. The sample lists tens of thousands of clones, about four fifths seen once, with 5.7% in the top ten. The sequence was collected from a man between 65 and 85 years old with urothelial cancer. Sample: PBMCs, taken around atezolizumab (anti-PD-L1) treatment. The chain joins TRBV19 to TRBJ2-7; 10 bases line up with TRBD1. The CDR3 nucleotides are TGTGCCAGTAGGAGCCGGGACAGGGGTACCTACGAGCAGTACTTC. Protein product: CASRSRDRGTYEQYF. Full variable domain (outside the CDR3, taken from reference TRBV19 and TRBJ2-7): DGGITQSPKYLFRKEGQNVTLSCEQNLNHDAMYWYRQDPGQGLRLIYYSQIVNDFQKGDIAEGYSVSREKKESFPLTVTSAQKNPTAFYLCASRSRDRGTYEQYFGPGTRLTVT.